These 7 T cell receptor beta chains originate from one sample sequenced in a study of immune evolution from preneoplasia to lung adenocarcinoma. Only in-frame clones appear in the TCRdb table, and some are missing; sequencing was by immunoSEQ multiplex PCR. The table lists fewer than 4,500 clones, nearly 90% of them singletons. Sequencing used FFPE minimally invasive lung adenocarcinoma tissue. These receptors all stem from a donor at least 70 years old with lung adenocarcinoma.

V usage is TRBV2 and J usage is TRBJ1-1; no clear D. Trimming removed 3 bases from V and 1 base from J, with 9 bases in between. There are 14 residues in the CDR3. Germline V gene data show CDR1 as SNHLY and CDR2 as FYNNEI. The DNA of the CDR3 is TGTGCCAGCAGTGAGGTTGAAGGGAACACTGAAGCTTTCTTT. It translates to CASSEVEGNTEAFF.

V gene TRBV2 combines with J gene TRBJ1-4; the D is unclear. Germline-derived CDR1 and CDR2 are SNHLY and FYNNEI. V shed 5 bases and J shed 7 bases, with 14 bases lying between them. The CDR3 sequence is 14 residues long. The CDR3 DNA sequence: TGTGCCAGCAGTACCCAGGAGGCGATTGAAAAACTGTTTTTT. Translated, it gives CASSTQEAIEKLFF.

About this clone itself: Other nucleotide sequences in the sample specify the same CDR3. V gene TRBV10-3 combines with J gene TRBJ2-3, with 12 bases matching TRBD1. CDR1 is ENHRY, CDR2 SYGVKD, per germline. The junction had 10 bases not matched to a gene; V was cut back by 2 bases and J by 4 bases. CDR3 length: 18 residues. The CDR3 DNA reads TGTGCCATCAGTGAGCCGGGGACAGGGGGCGTTAGGGCAGATACGCAGTATTTT. Translation: CAISEPGTGGVRADTQYF.

The CDR3, as DNA: TGTGCCATTGCCCCAGGGGCGAACACTGAAGCTTTCTTT. Translation: CAIAPGANTEAFF. The rearrangement uses TRBV10-3 and TRBJ1-1, with a possible D match to TRBD1 (6 bases). The CDR3 has 13 residues. V was cut by 9 bases and J by 1 base, with 12 bases left in between. The germline V gene has CDR1 ENHRY and CDR2 SYGVKD.

The rearrangement uses TRBV5-1 and TRBJ2-1; D may be TRBD2 (6 bases). This CDR3 region has 16 residues. V was cut by 0 bases and J by 2 bases, with 12 bases left in between. Germline V gene sequence: CDR1 SGHRS, CDR2 YFSETQ. The CDR3 DNA reads as TGCGCCAGCAGCTTGGCTGGCGGGGTGACCTACAATGAGCAGTTCTTC. It codes for CASSLAGGVTYNEQFF.

The rearrangement joins TRBV28 to TRBJ2-7; D gene unclear. This CDR3 spans 13 amino acids. Trimming took off 7 bases at V and 4 bases at J, with 14 bases between the two ends. Per the germline V gene, CDR1 is MDHEN and CDR2 is SYDVKM. The CDR3 sequence: CASNARNRYEQYF. The CDR3 bases are TGTGCCAGCAACGCGCGGAATAGGTACGAGCAGTACTTC.

Here the CDR3 DNA reads TGCGCCAGCAGCCAACAAACAGGGGACTATGGCTACACCTTC. It encodes CASSQQTGDYGYTF. This rearrangement joins TRBV4-1 to TRBJ1-2, with TRBD1 identical over 7 bases. Per germline, CDR1 MGHRA and CDR2 YSYEKL. This CDR3 has 14 amino acids. The junction had 3 bases not matched to a gene; V was cut back by 2 bases and J by 3 bases.